The following is a T cell receptor beta chain sequence with its context. What it binds is not known. Amplification used 60 Vbeta primers and 13 Jbeta primers. TCRdb keeps only in-frame clones here, not all; method: immunoSEQ multiplex PCR. The sample includes approximately 220,000 clones, 60% to 80% of them seen just once. This entry belongs to a study of cytomegalovirus exposure and HLA in healthy donors. The study, taken as a whole, reports: Available immune exposure information covered CMV serostatus only.

Germline CDR1 SGHNT, CDR2 YYREEE (reference sequence). There are 13 residues in the CDR3. Trimming left V 0 bases short and J 15 bases short, with 16 bases between. Sequencing used PBMCs. This TCR was sampled from a male donor in good health and CMV-seronegative. The V gene is TRBV5-4, the J gene TRBJ2-1, with a tentative D call TRBD2 (5 bases). CDR3 coding DNA: TGTGCCAGCAGCTTGGCGGGATTTAGCGATGCGTTCTTC. Translation: CASSLAGFSDAFF.